The 32 T cell receptor beta chains reported below all come from one sample, sequenced in a study of blood T cell repertoires in COVID-19 (dated by TCRdb to the early 2020s). Libraries were built with the immunoSEQ multiplex PCR assay. TCRdb retrieved this table from immuneACCESS and kept in-frame rearrangements only. Not all clones are present; in checked studies, unresolved V genes account for under half, and no reason is known for the remainder. Present in this sample are some 59,000 clones, roughly nine tenths of which were seen just once. 1.6% of the sample goes to the ten largest clones. The sequenced sample consisted of peripheral blood. The receptor source for this set is a man aged 60 to 69 with acute or convalescent COVID-19.

This chain uses TRBV29-1 with TRBJ1-2, with 7 bases lining up with TRBD1. The trim removed 6 bases at V and 6 bases at J, leaving 7 bases unmatched. This CDR3 region has 12 residues. The germline V gene encodes CDR1 SQVTM and CDR2 ANQGSEA. The CDR3 sequence: CSVEGQIDGYTF. For the CDR3, the DNA is TGCAGCGTAGAGGGACAGATAGATGGCTACACCTTC. Supplemented by reference TRBV29-1 and TRBJ1-2, the full variable domain reads SAVISQKPSRDICQRGTSLTIQCQVDSQVTMMFWYRQQPGQSLTLIATANQGSEATYESGFVIDKFPISRPNLTFSTLTVSNMSPEDSSIYLCSVEGQIDGYTFGSGTRLTVV.

The rearrangement joins TRBV19 to TRBJ2-3, with a weak D call TRBD1 (6 bases). Germline CDR1 reads LNHDA; CDR2 reads SQIVND (reference sequence). Trimming removed 8 bases at V and 1 base at J, with 19 bases between. The CDR3 runs to 16 residues. The CDR3 protein is CASGRGKATRTDTQYF. CDR3 in DNA: TGTGCCAGTGGAAGGGGGAAGGCCACCCGCACAGATACGCAGTATTTT.

The chain links TRBV6-5 to TRBJ2-1; D is unresolved. The germline gives CDR1 MNHEY, CDR2 SVGAGI. Trimming removed 2 bases from V and 12 bases from J, with 8 bases in between. The CDR3 covers 11 residues. For the CDR3, the DNA is TGTGCCAGCAGTTACGGAGTTCGGCAGTTCTTC. This encodes CASSYGVRQFF.

The chain links TRBV5-8 to TRBJ1-5; 7 bases match TRBD1. The CDR3 covers 14 residues. Germline loops: CDR1 SGHTS, CDR2 YDEGEE. Unmatched junction bases numbered 6, after V lost 4 bases and J lost 5 bases. The CDR3 DNA reads as TGTGCCAGCAGCAGGGGACAGAAGGATCAGCCCCAGCATTTT. Translation: CASSRGQKDQPQHF. The whole variable domain, remainder taken from reference TRBV5-8 and TRBJ1-5, is EAGVTQSPTHLIKTRGQQATLRCSPISGHTSVYWYQQALGLGLQFLLWYDEGEERNRGNFPPRFSGRQFPNYSSELNVNALELEDSALYLCASSRGQKDQPQHFGDGTRLSIL.

The genes are TRBV2 and TRBJ1-5; D is undetermined. V lost 6 bases and J 4 bases, leaving 10 bases between the germline ends. The CDR3 runs to 13 residues. Germline assignment: CDR1 SNHLY and CDR2 FYNNEI. CDR3 coding DNA: TGTGCCAGCAGGGGCTCGGGGAATCAGCCCCAGCATTTT. Protein sequence: CASRGSGNQPQHF.

The chain combines TRBV27 with TRBJ1-1; no firm D call. CDR3 length: 14 residues. The germline CDR1 and CDR2 sequences are MNHEY and SMNVEV (reference sequence). V was clipped by 2 bases and J by 5 bases, with 12 bases between them. The chain's CDR3 is CASSLRGSGTEAFF. The DNA of the CDR3 is TGTGCCAGCAGTTTACGGGGTTCAGGAACTGAAGCTTTCTTT.

This sequence joins TRBV28 and TRBJ1-2, with 11 bases that match TRBD1. With V trimmed by 5 bases and J by 3 bases, 5 bases remained unmatched. Looked up from germline, CDR1 is MDHEN and CDR2 is SYDVKM. There are 15 residues in the CDR3. As DNA, the CDR3 is TGTGCCAGCAGTCCTTGGACAGGGGGCGACTATGGCTACACCTTC. Amino acid sequence: CASSPWTGGDYGYTF.

This chain links TRBV2 with TRBJ1-1; no reliable D call. V shed 6 bases and J shed 0 bases, with 8 bases lying between them. Per the germline V gene, CDR1 is SNHLY and CDR2 is FYNNEI. The CDR3 is 13 amino acids. CDR3 amino acids: CASRREMNTEAFF. The CDR3, as DNA: TGTGCCAGCAGGAGAGAGATGAACACTGAAGCTTTCTTT.

The table lists this clone with a count of one. V and J are TRBV18 and TRBJ2-3, with D hard to call. The CDR3 runs 13 residues. Germline CDR1 is KGHSH and CDR2 is LQKENI. Trimming left V 0 bases short and J 3 bases short, with 4 bases between. The CDR3 coding sequence is TGTGCCAGCTCACCACCCAGTACAGATACGCAGTATTTT. It translates to CASSPPSTDTQYF.

This sequence joins TRBV4-1 and TRBJ1-3; D is undetermined. Germline-derived CDR1 and CDR2 are MGHRA and YSYEKL. The CDR3 spans 16 residues. V gave up 1 base and J gave up 0 bases, with 10 bases separating them. In nucleotides, the CDR3 is TGCGCCAGCAGCCAAGGAACAGTCTCCTCTGGAAACACCATATATTTT. Protein product: CASSQGTVSSGNTIYF.

The chain is built from TRBV12-5 and TRBJ2-1, with D possibly TRBD2 on 6 matching bases. The germline V gene has CDR1 LGHNT and CDR2 FRNRAP. This CDR3 has 13 residues. Trimming removed 2 bases from V and 15 bases from J, with 17 bases in between. CDR3 protein: CASGLPPGLRPFF. The CDR3 DNA is TGTGCTAGTGGTTTGCCCCCGGGACTTAGGCCGTTCTTC.

The chain combines TRBV29-1 with TRBJ1-1, with TRBD1 as a possible D gene (5 bases). The CDR3 contains 13 residues. V lost 7 bases and J 7 bases, leaving 19 bases between the germline ends. Germline lookup yields CDR1 SQVTM and CDR2 ANQGSEA. The CDR3 nucleotides read TGCAGCGGCATAAGGGGAATGGATAGTGAAGCTTTCTTT. Its protein product is CSGIRGMDSEAFF.

The rearrangement uses TRBV7-9 and TRBJ2-2, with unresolved D. CDR3 length: 12 residues. The germline V gene encodes CDR1 SEHNR and CDR2 FQNEAQ (reference sequence). Trimming pared 1 base from V and 8 bases from J, leaving 5 bases between. CDR3 DNA sequence: TGTGCCAGCAGCTTAGAATCGGGGGAGCTGTTTTTT. Protein sequence: CASSLESGELFF.

The CDR3 reads CASSLDSYNEQFF. CDR3 coding DNA: TGCGCCAGCAGCCTCGACAGTTACAATGAGCAGTTCTTC. The J gene is TRBJ2-1, the V gene TRBV5-1; perhaps TRBD1 as D (5 bases). From germline, CDR1 is SGHRS and CDR2 YFSETQ. The CDR3 totals 13 residues. The V end was cut by 4 bases, the J end by 4 bases, with 9 bases between.

This clone showed up just once. CDR3 region: CASSLRWSRGYQETQYF. DNA of the CDR3: TGTGCCAGCAGCTTAAGGTGGTCGCGCGGGTACCAAGAGACCCAGTACTTC. This chain links TRBV7-8 with TRBJ2-5; a weak D match, TRBD2 (5 bases). CDR3 size: 17 residues. The ends were cut back, 2 bases at V and 0 bases at J, with 16 bases in the middle. Germline lookup yields CDR1 SGHVS and CDR2 FQNEAQ.

The genes are TRBV5-4 and TRBJ2-3; 10 nucleotides match TRBD2. The CDR3 loop spans 17 amino acids. Germline trimming cut 3 bases from V and 4 bases from J; bases unmatched to any gene: 11. Germline CDR1 reads SGHNT; CDR2 reads YYREEE (reference sequence). The CDR3 DNA reads TGTGCCAGCAGCTACACCTTTAGCGGGGGGTTCGCAGATACGCAGTATTTT. Its translation is CASSYTFSGGFADTQYF. The full variable domain, rest sourced from reference TRBV5-4 and TRBJ2-3, is ETGVTQSPTHLIKTRGQQVTLRCSSQSGHNTVSWYQQALGQGPQFIFQYYREEENGRGNFPPRFSGLQFPNYSSELNVNALELDDSALYLCASSYTFSGGFADTQYFGPGTRLTVL.

This rearrangement joins TRBV24-1 to TRBJ2-1; the match to TRBD2 covers 8 bases. CDR1 and CDR2 (germline): KGHDR, SFDVKD. This CDR3 has 18 residues. The ends lost 1 base at V and 1 base at J; junction bases unmatched: 8. The CDR3 bases are TGTGCCACCAGTGATTTTTTCGGGGGGGCTAGTTCCTACAATGAGCAGTTCTTC. It encodes CATSDFFGGASSYNEQFF.

V and J are TRBV9 and TRBJ2-3; maybe TRBD1 (6 bases). The CDR3 consists of 15 residues. Germline V lookup: CDR1 SGDLS, CDR2 YYNGEE. V lost 3 bases and J lost 2, with 13 bases in between. This CDR3 is CASSGDTRVTDTQYF. The DNA of the CDR3 is TGTGCCAGCAGCGGGGACACTCGCGTCACAGATACGCAGTATTTT.

The V and J genes are TRBV29-1 and TRBJ1-2; perhaps TRBD1 as D (5 bases). V was pared by 1 base and J by 5 bases, with 20 bases between. In germline, CDR1 is SQVTM, CDR2 ANQGSEA. There are 16 residues in the CDR3. The CDR3 protein is CSVEVRTRNGLYGYTF. The DNA for the CDR3 is TGCAGCGTTGAAGTGAGGACACGGAACGGACTATATGGCTACACCTTC.

The chain is built from TRBV2 and TRBJ1-1; D uncertain. V was shortened by 2 bases and J by 11 bases, with 12 bases between the two germline ends. Germline V gene sequence: CDR1 SNHLY, CDR2 FYNNEI. This CDR3 has 12 amino acids. CDR3 DNA sequence: TGTGCCAGCAGTGAATCCGCCGGCGGGGCTTTCTTT. Translated: CASSESAGGAFF.

The chain links TRBV5-1 to TRBJ2-7; 8 bases line up with TRBD1. Trimming cost V 4 bases and J 0 bases; bases outside gene matches: 6. This CDR3 is built from 15 residues. CDR1 and CDR2 (germline): SGHRS, YFSETQ. As DNA, the CDR3 is TGCGCCAGCAGCGGGGGACAGGCCATCTCCTACGAGCAGTACTTC. It codes for CASSGGQAISYEQYF.

V and J are TRBV4-2 and TRBJ2-5, with D perhaps TRBD2 (5 bases). Germline loops: CDR1 LGHNA, CDR2 YNFKEQ. Trimming took off 1 base at V and 5 bases at J, with 14 bases between the two ends. CDR3 length: 15 amino acids. The CDR3 DNA sequence: TGTGCCAGCAGCCAAGGGCTAGGTTCGGGGGAGACCCAGTACTTC. This codes for CASSQGLGSGETQYF.

The chain joins TRBV5-1 to TRBJ1-1; perhaps TRBD1 as D (5 bases). The CDR3 has 14 amino acids. Deletions cut 1 base from V and 5 bases from J, with 12 bases between. Germline CDR1 reads SGHRS; CDR2 reads YFSETQ. The CDR3: CASSLSGVVTEAFF. The DNA of the CDR3 is TGCGCCAGCAGCTTGTCGGGGGTAGTAACTGAAGCTTTCTTT.

The chain couples TRBV3-1 (or the pseudogene TRBV3-2) to TRBJ2-7, with D possibly matching TRBD2 (6 bases). Germline V CDR1 and CDR2: LGHDT, YNNKEL (reference sequence). The CDR3 contains 14 residues. The ends were cut back, 0 bases at V and 3 bases at J, with 9 bases in the middle. The CDR3 DNA sequence: TGTGCCAGCAGCCAAGACGGGCGGGGCTACGAGCAGTACTTC. This encodes CASSQDGRGYEQYF.

CDR3 amino acids: CAWSAPVAGGDRELFF. DNA for the CDR3: TGTGCCTGGAGTGCCCCCGTAGCGGGGGGCGACCGGGAGCTGTTTTTT. The rearrangement uses TRBV30 and TRBJ2-2, with 10 bases identical to TRBD2. The CDR3 length is 16 residues. CDR1 GTSNPN and CDR2 SVGIG come from the germline V gene (reference sequence). Germline trimming cut 1 base from V and 9 bases from J; bases unmatched to any gene: 11.

The chain is built from TRBV5-6 and TRBJ2-4; 10 bases line up with TRBD2. Trimming took 4 bases from V and 3 from J; bases not matched to a gene: 4. Germline-derived CDR1 and CDR2 are SGHDT and YYEEEE. This CDR3 has 15 amino acids. The CDR3, as DNA: TGTGCCAGCAGCCGTCTAGCGGGGGACAAAAACATTCAGTACTTC. This translates into CASSRLAGDKNIQYF.

This chain uses TRBV18 with TRBJ1-5; TRBD1 is a possible D gene (5 bases). V lost 6 bases and J 4 bases, leaving 13 bases between the germline ends. The CDR3 has 14 amino acids. Germline CDR1 reads KGHSH; CDR2 reads LQKENI. CDR3 residues: CASSLGAGNQPQHF. CDR3 in DNA: TGTGCCAGCTCCCTGGGCGCAGGGAATCAGCCCCAGCATTTT.

The chain links TRBV9 to TRBJ1-1; TRBD1 matches at 9 bases. The V gene end was trimmed by 0 bases and the J gene end by 11 bases; junction bases not matched to a gene: 5. The germline V gene encodes CDR1 SGDLS and CDR2 YYNGEE. This CDR3 is 13 amino acids long. The CDR3 sequence is CASSVGGQGRAFF. CDR3 in DNA: TGTGCCAGCAGCGTAGGGGGACAGGGCCGGGCTTTCTTT. The variable domain in full, completed from reference TRBV9 and TRBJ1-1, reads DSGVTQTPKHLITATGQRVTLRCSPRSGDLSVYWYQQSLDQGLQFLIQYYNGEERAKGNILERFSAQQFPDLHSELNLSSLELGDSALYFCASSVGGQGRAFFGQGTRLTVV.

The V gene is TRBV23-1, the J gene TRBJ1-5, with 7 nucleotides matching TRBD1. TRBV23-1 is treated as an ORF (open reading frame) with a function not yet certain. There are 16 residues in the CDR3. V gave up 0 bases and J gave up 5 bases; unmatched junction bases: 7. CDR3: CASSQSGDSLDQPQHF. The CDR3 DNA follows: TGCGCCAGCAGTCAATCGGGGGACAGTTTAGATCAGCCCCAGCATTTT.

This clone was counted once. This chain joins TRBV2 and TRBJ1-1, with D maybe TRBD1 (6 bases). Looked up from germline, CDR1 is SNHLY and CDR2 is FYNNEI. This CDR3 is 14 amino acids long. Trimming cost V 8 bases and J 1 base, with 14 bases left between them. The CDR3 protein is CASSPGASNTEAFF. The CDR3 DNA is TGTGCCAGCTCCCCAGGGGCTTCGAACACTGAAGCTTTCTTT.

The chain joins TRBV28 to TRBJ1-2, with TRBD1 identical over 9 bases. The CDR3 extends over 12 amino acids. V shed 10 bases, J shed 4 bases, and the junction held 4 bases outside the gene matches. CDR1 and CDR2 from the germline V gene are MDHEN and SYDVKM. This chain's CDR3 is CATVTGGYGYTF. CDR3 in DNA: TGTGCCACCGTGACAGGGGGCTATGGCTACACCTTC.

The rearrangement joins TRBV11-2 to TRBJ1-3; D remains ambiguous. CDR1 SGHAT and CDR2 FQNNGV come from the germline V gene. V lost 2 bases and J 7 bases, leaving 6 bases between the germline ends. The CDR3 totals 12 residues. The CDR3 here is CASSLPRNTIYF. The CDR3 nucleotides read TGTGCCAGCAGCTTACCCAGGAACACCATATATTTT.